These T cell receptor beta chains were read from a single sample in a study of T-cell memory formation after mild COVID-19. TCRdb analysed the 5' RACE reads with MiXCR anew, one entry per CDR3 protein. The data contain 300,000 or so distinct CDR3 sequences, around 15% of them singletons. Sequenced sample: PBMCs or a T cell subset sorted from them (not recorded which). These receptor sequences come from a man younger than 30 who had mild COVID-19 (a few samples of this study predate the infection). Cell type and time point are not known. Both conserved end residues are part of each CDR3. D genes are given only for firm matches. The listing skips clone size in some rows; elsewhere it reads once, few, many or a size class.

DNA | CDR3 | V | D | size | J
TGTGCCAGCAGCTCGGGAGGGGAGTTGACTGAAGCTTTCTTT | CASSSGGELTEAFF | TRBV6-2/TRBV6-3 | - | - | TRBJ1-1
TGCGCCAGCAGCCCCCCGGGAGCGTTGGGGCTCAATCAAGAGACCCAGTACTTC | CASSPPGALGLNQETQYF | TRBV4-1 | - | once | TRBJ2-5
TGTGCCAGCAGAGAGGGCCCTAGCAATCAGCCCCAGCATTTT | CASREGPSNQPQHF | TRBV5-5 | - | - | TRBJ1-5
TGTGCCAGCAGTTACGGTCCAGACTATGGCTACACCTTC | CASSYGPDYGYTF | TRBV6-6 | - | - | TRBJ1-2
TGTGCCAGCAGCTTAGCGGACAGGGTGGATCAGCCCCAGCATTTT | CASSLADRVDQPQHF | TRBV11-2 | TRBD1 | - | TRBJ1-5
TGCGCCAGCAGGGGGTACGGGAACACTGAAGCTTTCTTT | CASRGYGNTEAFF | TRBV5-1 | - | - | TRBJ1-1
TGTGCCAGTAGTGGCGGGGGGCCTAGAAGGAATGAGCAGTTCTTC | CASSGGGPRRNEQFF | TRBV19 | TRBD2 | few | TRBJ2-1
TGTGCCAGCAGCTTGTTGGCCAAACAAGAGACCCAGTACTTC | CASSLLAKQETQYF | TRBV7-9 | - | - | TRBJ2-5
TGTGCCAGCAGTACCGGGCTAAGATACAATGAGCAGTTCTTC | CASSTGLRYNEQFF | TRBV11-2 | - | few | TRBJ2-1
TGTGCCAGCCGCCGGGACAGGCCTTCAGGGGCCCTCCACTTT | CASRRDRPSGALHF | TRBV6-2/TRBV6-3 | TRBD1 | few | TRBJ1-6
TGCGCCAGCAGCCCGGGCGGGCCAACTAATGAAAAACTGTTTTTT | CASSPGGPTNEKLFF | TRBV5-1 | - | few | TRBJ1-4
TGTGCCAGCAGCTTAGCGATGCGCTCCTACGAGCAGTACTTC | CASSLAMRSYEQYF | TRBV7-9 | - | - | TRBJ2-7
TGTGCCAGCAGCGGCGTAGATGGGCAGTTTGAAGCTTTCTTT | CASSGVDGQFEAFF | TRBV11-1 | - | - | TRBJ1-1
TGTGCCAGCAGCGTAATGCTGGGGGGGCAGGCAGATACGCAGTATTTT | CASSVMLGGQADTQYF | TRBV9 | - | - | TRBJ2-3
TGTGCCAGCAGTTACGGGGAAGCCCACACTGAAGCTTTCTTT | CASSYGEAHTEAFF | TRBV6-2/TRBV6-3 | - | - | TRBJ1-1